This TCR beta chain was captured in a study of T cell changes during pregnancy in multiple sclerosis. CDR3 size: 15 residues. Germline values: CDR1 MDHEN, CDR2 SYDVKM. Losses at the gene ends were 5 bases for V and 4 bases for J; bases not matched to a gene: 11. Profiling relied on immunoSEQ multiplex PCR, and the TCRdb table lists in-frame clones only, not all of them. Of 50,000 or so clones detected, about 91% appear once; the ten largest clones hold 1.2%. Sequencing was performed on peripheral blood, taken after pregnancy. V is TRBV28 and J is TRBJ2-7; the match to TRBD2 covers 7 bases. This TCR came from a female donor in good health, enrolled as a control in a pregnancy study. CDR3 coding DNA: TGTGCCAGCAGTCCGTTCGGGGAGGGGTGGTACGAGCAGTACTTC. Protein: CASSPFGEGWYEQYF.